The sequence of this T cell receptor beta chain was determined in a study of T cells after somatic rescue of genetic block. TCRdb's table, derived via immunoSEQ multiplex PCR, lists solely in-frame clones and lacks some. The sample contains under 150,000 clones, 90% to 95% of which appear only once. The clonotype was recovered from a woman aged 18-29 years. Sample: peripheral blood mononuclear cells (PBMCs).

CDR3 sequence reads: CASSLYRATNEKLFF. For the CDR3, the DNA is TGCGCCAGCAGCCTATACAGGGCAACTAATGAAAAACTGTTTTTT. This chain connects TRBV5-1 to TRBJ1-4; TRBD1 is a possible D gene (6 bases). The CDR3 has 15 residues. Trimming took 4 bases from V and 0 from J, leaving 10 bases between them. In germline, CDR1 is SGHRS, CDR2 YFSETQ.